The TCR beta chain under discussion was sequenced for a study of radiation and T cells in renal cell carcinoma. Time point: blood 2 weeks post-SBRT. Treatment given: 15 Gy SBRT to primary tumor, nephrectomy 4 weeks later. Serial blood draws occurred at baseline and 2 and 4 weeks post-SBRT. The patient's renal cell carcinoma had clear cell pathology. Only in-frame clones appear in the TCRdb table, and some are missing; sequencing was by immunoSEQ multiplex PCR. The top ten clones hold 5.8% of a sample with around 130,000 clones, about 88% of them seen once. The CDR3 consists of 14 residues. Per germline, CDR1 SGHTA and CDR2 FQGNSA. V lost 5 bases, J lost 2 bases, and 10 bases lay in between. Notes on this clone: The antigen is unknown.

Study findings and constraints: In blood, top tumor clones expanded by 2 weeks, shrinking by 4.

The TCR originated in an older woman with renal cell carcinoma. This sample comprised blood, obtained from a patient whose treatment included radiotherapy and nephrectomy. The J gene is TRBJ1-3, the V gene TRBV7-2; D possibly corresponds to TRBD1 (5 bases). Here the CDR3 reads CASSRDRPGNTIYF. As DNA, the CDR3 is TGTGCCAGCAGCCGTGACAGACCTGGAAACACCATATATTTT.